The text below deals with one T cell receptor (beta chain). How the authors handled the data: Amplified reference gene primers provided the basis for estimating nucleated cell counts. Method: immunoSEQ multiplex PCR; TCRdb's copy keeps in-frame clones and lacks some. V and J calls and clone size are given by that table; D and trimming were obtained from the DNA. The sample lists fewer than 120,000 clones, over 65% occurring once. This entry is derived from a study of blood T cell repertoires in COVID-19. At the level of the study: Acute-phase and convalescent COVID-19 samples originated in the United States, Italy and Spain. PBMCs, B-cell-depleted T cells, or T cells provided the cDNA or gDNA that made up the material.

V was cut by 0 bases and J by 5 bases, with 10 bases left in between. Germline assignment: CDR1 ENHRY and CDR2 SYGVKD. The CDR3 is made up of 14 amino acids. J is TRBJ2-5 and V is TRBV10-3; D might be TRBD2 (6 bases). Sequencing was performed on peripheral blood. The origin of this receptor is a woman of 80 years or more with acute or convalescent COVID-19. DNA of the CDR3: TGTGCCATCAGTGAGTCGGCTAGCGTGGAGACCCAGTACTTC. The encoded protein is CAISESASVETQYF.